These 8 T cell receptor beta chains came from one sample sequenced in a study of CD8+ T cells in alopecia areata. Extracted RNA was reverse transcribed into cDNA, the sequencing template. Method: immunoSEQ multiplex PCR; TCRdb's copy keeps in-frame clones and lacks some. The data hold around 200,000 clones, with around 58% observed a single time. The treatment denotes: oral pan-JAK inhibitor, 5-10 mg twice daily. Sequencing used CD8+ T cells sorted from blood, obtained at week 24, from a patient treated with tofacitinib. These receptors came from a human donor with alopecia areata.

This chain links TRBV6-5 with TRBJ2-1, with TRBD2 identical over 9 bases. The length of the CDR3 is 15 residues. The V and J ends lost 7 bases and 1 base, in that order; junction bases with no gene match: 5. The germline gives CDR1 MNHEY, CDR2 SVGAGI. The CDR3 bases are TGTGCCAGCACAGCGGGGGGTGCATCCTACAATGAGCAGTTCTTC. Amino acids: CASTAGGASYNEQFF.

The V and J genes are TRBV7-2 and TRBJ2-7; TRBD2 agrees at 11 bases. V was clipped by 5 bases and J by 5 bases; unmatched bases: 8. Germline V gene data show CDR1 as SGHTA and CDR2 as FQGNSA. There are 15 residues in the CDR3. The CDR3 bases are TGTGCCAGCAGCCGTAGCGGGGGGGCCATGGACGAGCAGTACTTC. Its translation: CASSRSGGAMDEQYF.

The V and J genes are TRBV18 and TRBJ2-6; no definite D call. The CDR3 is made up of 14 amino acids. Germline V lookup: CDR1 KGHSH, CDR2 LQKENI. V gave up 6 bases and J gave up 0 bases, with 6 bases separating them. CDR3 DNA sequence: TGTGCCAGCTCGAACACCTCTGGGGCCAACGTCCTGACTTTC. Protein product: CASSNTSGANVLTF.

The rearrangement uses TRBV19 and TRBJ1-1; D is undetermined. Germline CDR1 reads LNHDA; CDR2 reads SQIVND (reference sequence). Trimming shortened V by 4 bases and J by 1 base, and 13 bases separated the two germline ends. The CDR3 sequence is 15 residues long. In nucleotides, the CDR3 is TGTGCCAGTAGTACGAAAGGGTCGGAGAACACTGAAGCTTTCTTT. Its translation: CASSTKGSENTEAFF. The variable domain in full, completed from reference TRBV19 and TRBJ1-1, reads DGGITQSPKYLFRKEGQNVTLSCEQNLNHDAMYWYRQDPGQGLRLIYYSQIVNDFQKGDIAEGYSVSREKKESFPLTVTSAQKNPTAFYLCASSTKGSENTEAFFGQGTRLTVV.

J is TRBJ2-5 and V is TRBV10-3, with D tentatively TRBD1 (5 bases). Germline values: CDR1 ENHRY, CDR2 SYGVKD. The CDR3 length is 15 residues. The ends were cut back, 0 bases at V and 5 bases at J, with 13 bases in the middle. The CDR3 region is CAISESPRVRETQYF. DNA of the CDR3: TGTGCCATCAGTGAGTCCCCCAGGGTGAGGGAGACCCAGTACTTC.

The chain is built from TRBV11-2 and TRBJ1-1; D unclear. Trimming cost V 2 bases and J 5 bases, with 6 bases left between them. Germline V gene lookup returns CDR1 SGHAT and CDR2 FQNNGV. CDR3 length: 12 residues. The CDR3 nucleotides are TGTGCCAGCAGCTTACCTGGGACTGAAGCTTTCTTT. It is translated as CASSLPGTEAFF.

V gene TRBV2 combines with J gene TRBJ1-3; D call uncertain. CDR1 SNHLY and CDR2 FYNNEI come from the germline V gene. V was clipped by 2 bases and J by 1 base, with 6 bases between them. The CDR3 runs 14 residues. CDR3 sequence reads: CASSELGSGNTIYF. The DNA for the CDR3 is TGTGCCAGCAGTGAATTGGGGTCTGGAAACACCATATATTTT.

This clone was detected a few times. The V and J genes are TRBV2 and TRBJ1-5; no clear D. CDR1 and CDR2 from the germline V gene are SNHLY and FYNNEI. Trimming stripped 10 bases from V and 8 bases from J, with 12 bases between. The CDR3 consists of 11 residues. CDR3 amino acids: CATGPNEPQHF. CDR3 coding DNA: TGTGCCACCGGGCCGAATGAGCCCCAGCATTTT.